The 21 T cell receptor beta chains presented below share a single source sample, sequenced in a study of blood T cell repertoires in COVID-19. The assay was immunoSEQ multiplex PCR, and TCRdb's table has in-frame clones only and misses some. The sample includes some 320,000 clones, about nine tenths of them seen just once. The sample comprised peripheral blood. The receptor source for this set is a woman between 25 and 40 years old who had recovered from COVID-19.

The chain has TRBV3-1 (or the pseudogene TRBV3-2) and TRBJ1-3; TRBD1 matches at 10 bases. J lost 6 bases, V lost 3 bases, and 8 bases had no gene match. The CDR3 runs 16 residues. CDR1 is LGHDT, CDR2 YNNKEL, per germline (reference sequence). The CDR3 protein is CASSHLDRGRENTIYF. Here the CDR3 DNA reads TGTGCCAGCAGCCACCTCGACAGGGGGCGGGAAAACACCATATATTTT.

In this sample, this clone turned up a few times. CDR3 in DNA: TGTGCCAGCAGCTTAACGTCCGGAGGGTCACCCCTCCACTTT. It codes for CASSLTSGGSPLHF. The J gene is TRBJ1-6, the V gene TRBV11-2, with D unresolved. The CDR3 is 14 residues long. V was shortened by 2 bases and J by 10 bases, with 12 bases between the two germline ends. In germline, CDR1 is SGHAT, CDR2 FQNNGV.

This rearrangement joins TRBV15 to TRBJ2-5; D is undetermined. This CDR3 spans 12 amino acids. Germline V gene lookup returns CDR1 LNHNV and CDR2 YYDKDF (reference sequence). V was pared by 0 bases and J by 5 bases, with 4 bases between. CDR3 nucleotide sequence: TGTGCCACCAGCAGAGATCGTGAGACCCAGTACTTC. As protein: CATSRDRETQYF.

This clone was picked up one time. V is TRBV7-2 and J is TRBJ2-5, with a possible D match to TRBD2 (7 bases). The CDR3 has 14 residues. V shed 1 base and J shed 7 bases, with 13 bases lying between them. Germline lookup yields CDR1 SGHTA and CDR2 FQGNSA. CDR3 protein: CASSLGGGAVTQYF. DNA for the CDR3: TGTGCCAGCAGCTTAGGAGGGGGGGCCGTGACCCAGTACTTC.

With regard to this clone: Other nucleotide sequences in the sample specify the same CDR3. This rearrangement joins TRBV5-1 to TRBJ1-2; weak D call: TRBD1 (5 bases). V shed 4 bases and J shed 5 bases, with 12 bases lying between them. Germline CDR1 SGHRS, CDR2 YFSETQ. This CDR3 is built from 13 residues. The CDR3 sequence is CASSLDRDYGYTF. As DNA, the CDR3 is TGCGCCAGCAGCCTTGACAGAGATTATGGCTACACCTTC.

The rearrangement links TRBV2 to TRBJ1-2; D remains ambiguous. The V and J ends lost 3 bases and 5 bases respectively, with 10 bases between them. There are 13 residues in the CDR3. Germline V lookup: CDR1 SNHLY, CDR2 FYNNEI. This CDR3 is CASSEGSLYGYTF. The DNA for the CDR3 is TGTGCCAGCAGTGAGGGCAGCCTTTATGGCTACACCTTC.

CDR3 in amino acids: CASSFRGQNTEAFF. As DNA, the CDR3 is TGTGCCAGCAGTTTCAGGGGACAGAACACTGAAGCTTTCTTT. The rearrangement joins TRBV5-6 to TRBJ1-1, with a tentative D call TRBD1 (6 bases). Germline V lookup: CDR1 SGHDT, CDR2 YYEEEE. The CDR3 runs to 14 residues. Trimming stripped 5 bases from V and 1 base from J, with 12 bases between.

Written as DNA, the CDR3 is TGTGCCAGCAGTTCCTGGACAGGGAAATCCTATGGCTACACCTTC. Amino acids: CASSSWTGKSYGYTF. This chain uses TRBV28 with TRBJ1-2; 8 bases line up with TRBD1. Germline V CDR1 and CDR2: MDHEN, SYDVKM. V lost 4 bases, J lost 4 bases, and 8 bases stayed unmatched. CDR3 length: 15 residues.

The chain uses TRBV6-5 and TRBJ1-1; 11 bases are a match to TRBD1. The CDR3 sequence is 15 residues long. V lost 4 bases, J lost 1 base, and 2 bases stayed unmatched. Germline CDR1 MNHEY, CDR2 SVGAGI. CDR3: CASSWTGGRNTEAFF. CDR3 coding DNA: TGTGCCAGCAGTTGGACAGGGGGCAGGAACACTGAAGCTTTCTTT.

The V call is TRBV2, the J call TRBJ1-5; D unclear. Trimming removed 8 bases at V and 2 bases at J, with 10 bases between. CDR1 and CDR2 (germline): SNHLY, FYNNEI. This CDR3 contains 13 residues. The CDR3 nucleotides read TGTGCCAGCGGACGGAGGGGCAATCAGCCCCAGCATTTT. Encoded protein: CASGRRGNQPQHF.

The CDR3 region is CASSQTGFQPQHF. CDR3 coding DNA: TGCGCCAGCAGCCAGACAGGGTTTCAGCCCCAGCATTTT. The chain couples TRBV4-3 to TRBJ1-5, with 7 bases matching TRBD1. Germline CDR1 LGHNA, CDR2 YSLEER. CDR3 length: 13 residues. J gave up 6 bases and V 3 bases, and 2 bases lay outside the gene matches.

This chain connects TRBV5-1 to TRBJ1-2; 9 bases agree with TRBD1. The CDR3 covers 13 residues. V shed 2 bases, J shed 6 bases, and the junction held 2 bases outside the gene matches. Germline lookup yields CDR1 SGHRS and CDR2 YFSETQ. The CDR3 DNA is TGCGCCAGCAGCTTTGGGACAGGGAATGGCTACACCTTC. This translates into CASSFGTGNGYTF.

The CDR3, as DNA: TGTGCCAGCAGCCTGGGACTAGCGGGGGGTTATGAGCAGTTCTTC. Residues: CASSLGLAGGYEQFF. The chain recombines TRBV11-2 with TRBJ2-1; TRBD2 matches at 15 bases. This CDR3 is built from 15 residues. V lost 5 bases to trimming and J lost 8 bases; unmatched junction nucleotides: 4. CDR1 is SGHAT and CDR2 is FQNNGV in the germline V gene.

This clone was seen once. This chain links TRBV3-1 (or the pseudogene TRBV3-2) with TRBJ1-1, with D possibly TRBD1 on 6 matching bases. CDR3 length equals 12 residues. Trimming shortened V by 0 bases and J by 10 bases, and 9 bases separated the two germline ends. Germline V gene data show CDR1 as LGHDT and CDR2 as YNNKEL (reference sequence). The CDR3, as DNA: TGTGCCAGCAGCCAAGAGGGCAGGGGAGCTTTCTTT. Protein product: CASSQEGRGAFF.

The chain combines TRBV5-4 with TRBJ1-1; weak D call: TRBD1 (6 bases). Germline CDR1 and CDR2: SGHNT and YYREEE (reference sequence). Trimming left V 5 bases short and J 3 bases short, with 11 bases between. This CDR3 has 13 residues. The CDR3 is CASRKGGDTEAFF. The CDR3 DNA reads TGTGCCAGCAGAAAAGGGGGGGACACTGAAGCTTTCTTT.

V gene TRBV7-2 combines with J gene TRBJ2-7, with 7 bases aligning to TRBD2. The V segment lost 5 bases and the J segment 5 bases; nucleotides outside the gene matches: 3. Germline V gives CDR1 SGHTA, CDR2 FQGNSA. There are 12 residues in the CDR3. The CDR3 loop reads CASSLSGHEQYF. CDR3 nucleotides: TGTGCCAGCAGCCTTAGCGGGCACGAGCAGTACTTC.

V is TRBV21-1 and J is TRBJ2-1; the table calls TRBD2, which could not be checked here. TRBV21-1 is designated a pseudogene. The CDR3 runs to 13 residues. The CDR3 loop is CARCGGSYNEQFF. In DNA, the CDR3 is TGTGCCCGCTGCGGGGGTTCCTACAATGAGCAGTTCTTC.

CDR3: CASSLGSGTGAANYGYTF. In DNA form, the CDR3 reads TGTGCCAGCAGCTTAGGCTCTGGGACAGGCGCAGCTAACTATGGCTACACCTTC. The chain carries TRBV7-9 and TRBJ1-2; TRBD1 agrees at 8 bases. Unmatched junction bases numbered 10, after V lost 1 base and J lost 0 bases. Germline values: CDR1 SEHNR, CDR2 FQNEAQ (reference sequence). The CDR3 has 18 residues.

The chain carries TRBV19 and TRBJ2-1; 8 bases line up with TRBD1. Germline loops: CDR1 LNHDA, CDR2 SQIVND (reference sequence). The CDR3 is 15 amino acids. V shed 3 bases, J shed 3 bases, and the junction held 4 bases outside the gene matches. The CDR3 DNA reads as TGTGCCAGTAGTATGGGGGGACAGGACTACAATGAGCAGTTCTTC. It specifies CASSMGGQDYNEQFF.

V usage is TRBV29-1 and J usage is TRBJ1-1; 7 bases fit TRBD1. The V gene's germline CDR1 is SQVTM and CDR2 ANQGSEA. The CDR3 is 17 residues long. Trimming took 0 bases from V and 1 from J; bases not matched to a gene: 11. The CDR3 spells CSVEEGGGDGWNTEAFF. The CDR3 bases are TGCAGCGTTGAAGAAGGAGGGGGCGATGGGTGGAACACTGAAGCTTTCTTT.

The V gene is TRBV3-1 (or the pseudogene TRBV3-2), the J gene TRBJ1-5; no firm D call. V was shortened by 2 bases and J by 0 bases, with 2 bases between the two germline ends. Germline lookup yields CDR1 LGHDT and CDR2 YNNKEL (reference sequence). The CDR3 loop spans 13 amino acids. The CDR3 spells CASSQLSNQPQHF. CDR3 nucleotide sequence: TGTGCCAGCAGCCAACTTAGCAATCAGCCCCAGCATTTT.